This is a list of T cell receptor beta chains from one sample in a study of blood T cell repertoires in COVID-19. The table came from immunoSEQ multiplex PCR; TCRdb's copy has only in-frame clones and leaves some out. The table includes more than 250,000 clones, around 89% detected once. The sequenced material came from PBMCs or T cells enriched from blood (not recorded which). These TCRs come from a woman aged 18-29 years with acute COVID-19. CDR3s include the opening cysteine and the closing phenylalanine or tryptophan. D genes are given only for firm matches. Only part of the rows carry a size: once, few, many, or a class if the clone is expanded.

cdr3_aa: CASSRTSGSTDTQYF
cdr3_nt: TGTGCCAGCAGCAGGACTAGCGGGAGTACAGATACGCAGTATTTT
j_call: TRBJ2-3
d_call: TRBD2
clone_size: NA
v_call: TRBV5-4

cdr3_aa: CASSETVSGNTIYF
cdr3_nt: TGCGCCAGCAGTGAGACAGTCTCTGGAAACACCATATATTTT
j_call: TRBJ1-3
d_call: NA
clone_size: NA
v_call: TRBV10-2

cdr3_aa: CASSIGGRSTDTQYF
cdr3_nt: TGTGCCAGTAGTATCGGCGGGAGAAGCACAGATACGCAGTATTTT
j_call: TRBJ2-3
d_call: TRBD2
clone_size: NA
v_call: TRBV19

cdr3_aa: CASSPGNYGYTF
cdr3_nt: TGTGCCAGCTCACCCGGTAACTATGGCTACACCTTC
j_call: TRBJ1-2
d_call: NA
clone_size: few
v_call: TRBV18

cdr3_aa: CASSPGQRPNEQFF
cdr3_nt: TGTGCCAGTTCGCCGGGACAGCGGCCCAATGAGCAGTTCTTC
j_call: TRBJ2-1
d_call: TRBD1
clone_size: NA
v_call: TRBV19

cdr3_aa: CASSYRPEVYTGELFF
cdr3_nt: TGTGCCAGCAGTTACCGCCCAGAGGTTTACACCGGGGAGCTGTTTTTT
j_call: TRBJ2-2
d_call: NA
clone_size: NA
v_call: TRBV6-6

cdr3_aa: CASSQEFRANQPQHF
cdr3_nt: TGCGCCAGCAGCCAAGAGTTCAGGGCGAATCAGCCCCAGCATTTT
j_call: TRBJ1-5
d_call: NA
clone_size: NA
v_call: TRBV4-1

cdr3_aa: CASSRDSPLHF
cdr3_nt: TGTGCCAGCAGCCGGGATTCACCCCTCCACTTT
j_call: TRBJ1-6
d_call: NA
clone_size: NA
v_call: TRBV12-3/TRBV12-4

cdr3_aa: CASSLFPGADRNQPQHF
cdr3_nt: TGTGCCAGCAGCCTCTTCCCTGGGGCCGACCGCAATCAGCCCCAGCATTTT
j_call: TRBJ1-5
d_call: NA
clone_size: NA
v_call: TRBV7-8

cdr3_aa: CASSPPWASGNTGELFF
cdr3_nt: TGTGCCAGCTCACCACCTTGGGCTAGCGGAAACACCGGGGAGCTGTTTTTT
j_call: TRBJ2-2
d_call: TRBD2
clone_size: NA
v_call: TRBV18

cdr3_aa: CASSLEGSTDGTQYF
cdr3_nt: TGCGCCAGCAGCTTGGAGGGGTCGACCGACGGGACCCAGTACTTC
j_call: TRBJ2-5
d_call: NA
clone_size: NA
v_call: TRBV5-1

cdr3_aa: CASSPGLAEFYEQYF
cdr3_nt: TGTGCCAGCAGCCCGGGACTAGCGGAGTTCTACGAGCAGTACTTC
j_call: TRBJ2-7
d_call: TRBD2
clone_size: NA
v_call: TRBV7-6

cdr3_aa: CASSPLSGNEQYF
cdr3_nt: TGTGCCAGCTCACCATTGTCGGGAAACGAGCAGTACTTC
j_call: TRBJ2-7
d_call: NA
clone_size: NA
v_call: TRBV18

cdr3_aa: CAWNVGLLPNSNQPQHF
cdr3_nt: TGTGCCTGGAATGTCGGACTTTTACCGAATAGCAATCAGCCCCAGCATTTT
j_call: TRBJ1-5
d_call: NA
clone_size: NA
v_call: TRBV30

cdr3_aa: CASSSFLGANQPQHF
cdr3_nt: TGTGCCAGCAGCTCCTTCCTAGGGGCCAATCAGCCCCAGCATTTT
j_call: TRBJ1-5
d_call: NA
clone_size: NA
v_call: TRBV7-2

cdr3_aa: CASEQARNQPQHF
cdr3_nt: TGTGCCAGCGAACAGGCGAGAAATCAGCCCCAGCATTTT
j_call: TRBJ1-5
d_call: NA
clone_size: NA
v_call: TRBV28

cdr3_aa: CATRQGGDPNYGYTF
cdr3_nt: TGTGCCACCCGACAGGGAGGTGACCCAAACTATGGCTACACCTTC
j_call: TRBJ1-2
d_call: TRBD1
clone_size: NA
v_call: TRBV10-3

cdr3_aa: CASSLPGQENTEAFF
cdr3_nt: TGTGCCAGCAGCCTCCCGGGACAGGAGAACACTGAAGCTTTCTTT
j_call: TRBJ1-1
d_call: TRBD1
clone_size: NA
v_call: TRBV7-3

cdr3_aa: CASSQPTVPTEAFF
cdr3_nt: TGCGCCAGCAGCCAACCCACAGTTCCCACTGAAGCTTTCTTT
j_call: TRBJ1-1
d_call: NA
clone_size: NA
v_call: TRBV4-1

cdr3_aa: CASSQGLAGGYEQYF
cdr3_nt: TGTGCCAGCAGCCAAGGTCTAGCGGGAGGCTACGAGCAGTACTTC
j_call: TRBJ2-7
d_call: TRBD2
clone_size: NA
v_call: TRBV4-2

cdr3_aa: CASSLDAGQTLGELFF
cdr3_nt: TGTGCCAGCAGTTTAGATGCGGGACAGACACTCGGGGAGCTGTTTTTT
j_call: TRBJ2-2
d_call: NA
clone_size: NA
v_call: TRBV28

cdr3_aa: CASSDVGTANTGELFF
cdr3_nt: TGTGCCAGCAGTGACGTGGGGACAGCGAACACCGGGGAGCTGTTTTTT
j_call: TRBJ2-2
d_call: TRBD1
clone_size: NA
v_call: TRBV25-1

cdr3_aa: CASSLEAGGLINTEAFF
cdr3_nt: TGTGCCAGCAGCTTGGAGGCGGGGGGCTTGATAAACACTGAAGCTTTCTTT
j_call: TRBJ1-1
d_call: NA
clone_size: NA
v_call: TRBV5-6

cdr3_aa: CASRDRDNYGYTF
cdr3_nt: TGTGCCAGCAGAGACAGGGATAACTATGGCTACACCTTC
j_call: TRBJ1-2
d_call: TRBD1
clone_size: NA
v_call: TRBV12-3/TRBV12-4

cdr3_aa: CATSDSGASQPQHF
cdr3_nt: TGTGCCACCAGTGATTCAGGGGCAAGTCAGCCCCAGCATTTT
j_call: TRBJ1-5
d_call: NA
clone_size: once
v_call: TRBV24-1

cdr3_aa: CASSAGQFGLQETQYF
cdr3_nt: TGCGCCAGCAGCGCCGGACAGTTCGGGCTCCAAGAGACCCAGTACTTC
j_call: TRBJ2-5
d_call: NA
clone_size: NA
v_call: TRBV10-1

cdr3_aa: CASREQSNQPQHF
cdr3_nt: TGTGCCAGTAGGGAACAGAGCAATCAGCCCCAGCATTTT
j_call: TRBJ1-5
d_call: NA
clone_size: NA
v_call: TRBV19

cdr3_aa: CASSLFGLYNEQFF
cdr3_nt: TGTGCCAGCAGCTTATTCGGACTCTACAATGAGCAGTTCTTC
j_call: TRBJ2-1
d_call: NA
clone_size: NA
v_call: TRBV7-2

cdr3_aa: CASSRTGGNQPQHF
cdr3_nt: TGTGCCAGTAGTAGAACAGGGGGAAATCAGCCCCAGCATTTT
j_call: TRBJ1-5
d_call: TRBD1
clone_size: NA
v_call: TRBV19

cdr3_aa: CASSADRTSIVGTDTQYF
cdr3_nt: TGTGCCAGCAGTGCCGACAGGACCTCGATAGTTGGCACAGATACGCAGTATTTT
j_call: TRBJ2-3
d_call: NA
clone_size: NA
v_call: TRBV6-1

cdr3_aa: CASSPAQGNGYTF
cdr3_nt: TGTGCCAGCTCACCAGCACAGGGGAATGGCTACACCTTC
j_call: TRBJ1-2
d_call: TRBD1
clone_size: NA
v_call: TRBV18

cdr3_aa: CASSRVGGSNTEAFF
cdr3_nt: TGTGCCAGTAGTAGGGTCGGGGGTTCGAACACTGAAGCTTTCTTT
j_call: TRBJ1-1
d_call: NA
clone_size: NA
v_call: TRBV19

cdr3_aa: CASSFRTSGRGFEAQYF
cdr3_nt: TGTGCCAGCAGTTTCCGGACTAGCGGCCGGGGGTTTGAGGCCCAGTACTTC
j_call: TRBJ2-5
d_call: TRBD2
clone_size: NA
v_call: TRBV28

cdr3_aa: CASSLVAGNEQFF
cdr3_nt: TGTGCCAGCAGCTTGGTAGCGGGCAATGAGCAGTTCTTC
j_call: TRBJ2-1
d_call: TRBD2
clone_size: NA
v_call: TRBV5-4

cdr3_aa: CASGGQGPGELFF
cdr3_nt: TGTGCCAGCGGAGGACAGGGACCCGGGGAGCTGTTTTTT
j_call: TRBJ2-2
d_call: TRBD1
clone_size: NA
v_call: TRBV28

cdr3_aa: CASSLEARGFYGYTF
cdr3_nt: TGTGCCAGCAGTTTAGAGGCCAGGGGATTTTATGGCTACACCTTC
j_call: TRBJ1-2
d_call: NA
clone_size: NA
v_call: TRBV27

cdr3_aa: CAWTGDGGTDTQYF
cdr3_nt: TGTGCCTGGACAGGGGACGGAGGCACAGATACGCAGTATTTT
j_call: TRBJ2-3
d_call: NA
clone_size: NA
v_call: TRBV30

cdr3_aa: CASSHRENEKLFF
cdr3_nt: TGTGCCAGCAGTCACCGCGAGAATGAAAAACTGTTTTTT
j_call: TRBJ1-4
d_call: NA
clone_size: once
v_call: TRBV6-5

cdr3_aa: CASSRTSGRANSYNEQFF
cdr3_nt: TGTGCCAGCAGCCGAACTAGCGGGAGGGCCAACTCCTACAATGAGCAGTTCTTC
j_call: TRBJ2-1
d_call: TRBD2
clone_size: once
v_call: TRBV7-9

cdr3_aa: CASTPGDYEQYF
cdr3_nt: TGCGCCAGCACCCCGGGAGACTACGAGCAGTACTTC
j_call: TRBJ2-7
d_call: NA
clone_size: NA
v_call: TRBV10-2

cdr3_aa: CASGFANTQYF
cdr3_nt: TGTGCTAGTGGTTTCGCGAATACGCAGTATTTT
j_call: TRBJ2-3
d_call: NA
clone_size: NA
v_call: TRBV12-5

cdr3_aa: CASSWERDREQFF
cdr3_nt: TGTGCCAGCAGCTGGGAGCGGGATCGCGAGCAGTTCTTC
j_call: TRBJ2-1
d_call: TRBD2
clone_size: NA
v_call: TRBV6-5

cdr3_aa: CAWSGMRAYGYTF
cdr3_nt: TGTGCCTGGAGTGGCATGAGGGCCTATGGCTACACCTTC
j_call: TRBJ1-2
d_call: NA
clone_size: NA
v_call: TRBV30

cdr3_aa: CASSLPLAGVTGELFF
cdr3_nt: TGTGCCAGCAGCTTACCACTAGCGGGAGTCACCGGGGAGCTGTTTTTT
j_call: TRBJ2-2
d_call: TRBD2
clone_size: many
v_call: TRBV7-9

cdr3_aa: CASRRTGSDTEAFF
cdr3_nt: TGTGCCAGCAGAAGAACGGGTTCCGACACTGAAGCTTTCTTT
j_call: TRBJ1-1
d_call: NA
clone_size: NA
v_call: TRBV6-5